This entry features one TCR beta chain sequence. The antigen this receptor binds is unknown. No quality values exist for individual bases; no much larger clone is one base distant. The immunoSEQ Assay, a bias-controlled multiplex PCR, was used to amplify TCRbeta CDR3 regions from genomic DNA. Regarding the original processing steps: Within the assay, amplification of reference gene primers was used to estimate how many nucleated cells each sample contained. To quantify the absolute abundance of each unique TCRbeta CDR3 rearrangement, sequence reads were collapsed and filtered. For each sample, productive Simpson clonality was calculated by taking the square root of Simpson's diversity index across productive rearrangements. The immuneACCESS repertoire file appears here via TCRdb, limited to in-frame rearrangements. These files lack a portion of the clones; in checked studies, under half of the deficit traces to unresolved V genes, and the cause of the others is not known. V and J calls and clone size follow that table, whereas D and trimming were derived from the DNA. This sample has approximately 100,000 clones in its table, and 75% to 85% of those were observed once. Jointly, the top ten make up less than 11% of the sample.

This sample stems from a study of blood T cell repertoires in COVID-19 (TCRdb year 2020). A note on the overall study: Collaborator samples came from the United States, Italy and Spain and covered acute and convalescent phases of COVID-19. The material from the prospective study consisted of cDNA or gDNA derived from T cells, B-cell-depleted T cells, or PBMCs. The dataset comprised deeply sampled blood TCRbeta repertoires from subjects exposed to, actively infected with, or recovered from COVID-19. The repertoires were released in a freely available public database meant as a resource for research on the immune response to SARS-CoV-2. The samples were drawn from two sources: the first 160 participants of the ongoing ImmuneRACE study, and over 1,000 subjects contributed by 6 global collaborators. Sample metadata almost always included a de-identified subject ID, COVID-19 status, age in years and sex. Where available, HLA class I and class II types were obtained from metadata supplied by the sample provider rather than from assay-based typing. Broad study findings and their caveats: The quantity of clinical and demographic metadata differed by source and by participant and was supplied without curation.

The collaborating institutions used their own protocols to collect whole blood in K2EDTA tubes. For TCRbeta analysis, collaborators shipped samples in one of three forms: frozen whole blood, isolated PBMCs, or DNA extracted from either of those sample types. This TCR was recovered from a human donor in a cohort sampled during active COVID-19. The sample was peripheral blood.

The sequenced DNA: TGTGCCAGCAGTCAGTCGGGACAGGGGACACAGCCCCAGCATTTT. This codes for CASSQSGQGTQPQHF. Recombination connected TRBV6-2 or TRBV6-3 to TRBJ1-5; 10 junctional bases match TRBD1. The germline V gene specifies MNHEY as CDR1 and SVGEGT as CDR2. There are 15 amino acids in the CDR3, from cysteine to phenylalanine inclusive. Only the CDR3 DNA stays, 45 bases, in frame from base 1. The junction shows trimming of 5 bases on V and 7 bases on J, and the gene matches do not reach 8 bases of it.